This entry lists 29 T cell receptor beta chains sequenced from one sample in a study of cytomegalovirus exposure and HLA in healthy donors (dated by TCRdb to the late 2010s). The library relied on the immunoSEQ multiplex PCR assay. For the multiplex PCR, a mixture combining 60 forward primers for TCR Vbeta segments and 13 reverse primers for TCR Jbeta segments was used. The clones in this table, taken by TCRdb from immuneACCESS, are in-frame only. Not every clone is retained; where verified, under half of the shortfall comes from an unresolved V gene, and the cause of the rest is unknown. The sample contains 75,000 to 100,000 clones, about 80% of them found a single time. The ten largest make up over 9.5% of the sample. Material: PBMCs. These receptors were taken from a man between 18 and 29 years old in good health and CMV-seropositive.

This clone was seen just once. CDR3 residues: CASSLRGSTDTQYF. The CDR3 DNA reads as TGTGCCAGCAGCCTGAGGGGGAGCACAGATACGCAGTATTTT. The chain combines TRBV5-4 with TRBJ2-3, with TRBD1 as a possible D gene (6 bases). Germline values: CDR1 SGHNT, CDR2 YYREEE (reference sequence). The CDR3 length is 14 residues. The V end lost 4 bases, the J end lost 0 bases, and 9 bases lay between the germline ends.

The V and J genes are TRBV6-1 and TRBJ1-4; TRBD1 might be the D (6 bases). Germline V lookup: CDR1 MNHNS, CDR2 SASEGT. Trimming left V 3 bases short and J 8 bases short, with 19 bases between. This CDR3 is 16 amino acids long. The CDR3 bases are TGTGCCAGCAGTGACCAGTTTTGGGGGCGCGGAGAAAAACTGTTTTTT. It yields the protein CASSDQFWGRGEKLFF.

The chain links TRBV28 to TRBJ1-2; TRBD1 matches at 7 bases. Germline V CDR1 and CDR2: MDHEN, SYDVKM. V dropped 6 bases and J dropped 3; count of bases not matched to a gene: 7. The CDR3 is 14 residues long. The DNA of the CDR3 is TGTGCCAGCAGGTTCTATGACAGGGACTATGGCTACACCTTC. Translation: CASRFYDRDYGYTF.

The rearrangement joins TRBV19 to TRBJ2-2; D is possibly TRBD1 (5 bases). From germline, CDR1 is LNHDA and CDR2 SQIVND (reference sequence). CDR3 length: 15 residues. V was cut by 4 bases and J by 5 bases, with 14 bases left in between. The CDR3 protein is CASSTPAGMTGELFF. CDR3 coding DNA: TGTGCCAGTAGTACCCCCGCAGGGATGACCGGGGAGCTGTTTTTT.

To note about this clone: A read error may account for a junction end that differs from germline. The DNA for the CDR3 is TGTTCCAGCAGCGCCGACTCCTGGGGCTACACCTTC. Protein product: CSSSADSWGYTF. The chain carries TRBV7-9 and TRBJ1-2; D call uncertain. CDR3 length: 12 residues. The germline V gene encodes CDR1 SEHNR and CDR2 FQNEAQ (reference sequence).

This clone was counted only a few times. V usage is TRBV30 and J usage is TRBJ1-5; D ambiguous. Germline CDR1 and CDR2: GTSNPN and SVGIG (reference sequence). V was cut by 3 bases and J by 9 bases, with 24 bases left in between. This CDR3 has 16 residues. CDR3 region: CAWSAGVMAREGPQHF. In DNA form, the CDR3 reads TGTGCCTGGAGCGCCGGGGTAATGGCGAGAGAGGGGCCCCAGCATTTT. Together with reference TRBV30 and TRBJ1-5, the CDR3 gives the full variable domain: SQTIHQWPATLVQPVGSPLSLECTVEGTSNPNLYWYRQAAGRGLQLLFYSVGIGQISSEVPQNLSASRPQDRQFILSSKKLLLSDSGFYLCAWSAGVMAREGPQHFGDGTRLSIL.

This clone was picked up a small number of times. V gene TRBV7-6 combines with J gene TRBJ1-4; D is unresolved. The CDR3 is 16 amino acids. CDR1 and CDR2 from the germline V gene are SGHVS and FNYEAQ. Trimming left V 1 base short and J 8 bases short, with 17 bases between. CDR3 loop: CASSLGVDGGYEKLFF. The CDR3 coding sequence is TGTGCCAGCAGCTTAGGGGTCGATGGAGGGTACGAAAAACTGTTTTTT.

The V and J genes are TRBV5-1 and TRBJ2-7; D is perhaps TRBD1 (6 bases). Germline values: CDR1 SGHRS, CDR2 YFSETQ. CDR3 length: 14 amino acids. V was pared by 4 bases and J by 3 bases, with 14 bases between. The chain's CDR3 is CASSPPGVHYEQYF. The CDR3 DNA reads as TGCGCCAGCAGCCCTCCAGGGGTTCACTACGAGCAGTACTTC.

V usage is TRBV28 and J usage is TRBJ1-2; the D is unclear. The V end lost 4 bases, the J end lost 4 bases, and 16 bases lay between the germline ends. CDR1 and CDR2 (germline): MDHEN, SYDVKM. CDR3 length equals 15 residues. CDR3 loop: CASSSLPRRAYGYTF. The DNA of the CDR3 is TGTGCCAGCAGTTCCCTGCCCCGGAGAGCCTATGGCTACACCTTC.

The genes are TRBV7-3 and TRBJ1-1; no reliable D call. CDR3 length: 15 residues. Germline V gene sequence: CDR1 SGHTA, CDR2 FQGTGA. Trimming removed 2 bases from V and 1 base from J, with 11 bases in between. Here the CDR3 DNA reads TGTGCCAGCAGCTTAGGCGGAAGCCCGAACACTGAAGCTTTCTTT. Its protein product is CASSLGGSPNTEAFF. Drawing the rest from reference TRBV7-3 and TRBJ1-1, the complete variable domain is GAGVSQTPSNKVTEKGKYVELRCDPISGHTALYWYRQSLGQGPEFLIYFQGTGAADDSGLPNDRFFAVRPEGSVSTLKIQRTERGDSAVYLCASSLGGSPNTEAFFGQGTRLTVV.

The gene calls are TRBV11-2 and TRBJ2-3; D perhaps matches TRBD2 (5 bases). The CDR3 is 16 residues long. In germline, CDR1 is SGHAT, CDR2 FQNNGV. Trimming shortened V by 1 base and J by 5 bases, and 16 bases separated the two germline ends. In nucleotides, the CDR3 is TGTGCCAGCAGCTTAGGTCCGGGGAAGGTGCTAGATACGCAGTATTTT. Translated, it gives CASSLGPGKVLDTQYF.

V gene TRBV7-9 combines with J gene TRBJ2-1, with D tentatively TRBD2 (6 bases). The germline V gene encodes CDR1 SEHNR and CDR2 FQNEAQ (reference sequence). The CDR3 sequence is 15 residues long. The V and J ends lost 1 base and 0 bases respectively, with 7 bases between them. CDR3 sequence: CASSLDGGSYNEQFF. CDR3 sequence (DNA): TGTGCCAGCAGCTTAGACGGGGGCTCCTACAATGAGCAGTTCTTC.

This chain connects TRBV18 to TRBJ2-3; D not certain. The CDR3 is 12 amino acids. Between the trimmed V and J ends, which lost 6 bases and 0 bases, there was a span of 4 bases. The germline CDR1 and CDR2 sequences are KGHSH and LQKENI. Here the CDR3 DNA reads TGTGCCAGCTCTACTAGCACAGATACGCAGTATTTT. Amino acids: CASSTSTDTQYF.

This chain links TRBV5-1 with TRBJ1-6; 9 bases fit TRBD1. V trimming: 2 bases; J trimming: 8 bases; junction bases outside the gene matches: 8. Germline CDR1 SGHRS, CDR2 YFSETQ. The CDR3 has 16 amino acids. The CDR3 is CASSFWDRASYSPLHF. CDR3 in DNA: TGCGCCAGCAGCTTTTGGGACAGGGCAAGTTATTCACCCCTCCACTTT.

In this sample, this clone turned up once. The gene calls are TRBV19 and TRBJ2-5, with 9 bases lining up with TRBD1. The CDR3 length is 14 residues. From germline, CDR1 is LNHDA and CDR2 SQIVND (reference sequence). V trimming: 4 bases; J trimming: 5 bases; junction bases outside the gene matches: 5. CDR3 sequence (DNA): TGTGCCAGTAGTACGACAGGGGGTTCGGAGACCCAGTACTTC. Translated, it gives CASSTTGGSETQYF.

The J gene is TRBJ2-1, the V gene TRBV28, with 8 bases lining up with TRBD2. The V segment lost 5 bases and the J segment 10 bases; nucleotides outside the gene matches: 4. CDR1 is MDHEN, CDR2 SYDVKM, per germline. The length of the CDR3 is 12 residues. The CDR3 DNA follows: TGTGCCAGCAGTGGCGGGGGGCCAGAGCAGTTCTTC. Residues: CASSGGGPEQFF.

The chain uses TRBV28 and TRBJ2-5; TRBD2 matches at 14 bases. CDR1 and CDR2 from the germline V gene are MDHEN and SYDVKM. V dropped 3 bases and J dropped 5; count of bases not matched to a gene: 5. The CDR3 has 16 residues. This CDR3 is CASSLTSGGAGETQYF. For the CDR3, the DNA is TGTGCCAGCAGTTTGACTAGCGGGGGGGCCGGGGAGACCCAGTACTTC.

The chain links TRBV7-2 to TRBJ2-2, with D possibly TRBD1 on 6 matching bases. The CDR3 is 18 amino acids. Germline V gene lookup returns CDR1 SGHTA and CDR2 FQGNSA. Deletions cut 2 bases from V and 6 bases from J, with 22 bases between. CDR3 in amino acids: CASSLLGSTGIFSGELFF. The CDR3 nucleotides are TGTGCCAGCAGCTTATTGGGGAGCACAGGGATCTTTTCCGGGGAGCTGTTTTTT.

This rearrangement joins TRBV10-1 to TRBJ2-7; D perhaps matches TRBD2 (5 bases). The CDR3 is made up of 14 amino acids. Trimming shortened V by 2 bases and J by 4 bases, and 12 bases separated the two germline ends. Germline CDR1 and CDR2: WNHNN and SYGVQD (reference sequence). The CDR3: CASSEEGSGYEQYF. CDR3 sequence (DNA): TGCGCCAGCAGTGAGGAGGGATCGGGTTACGAGCAGTACTTC.

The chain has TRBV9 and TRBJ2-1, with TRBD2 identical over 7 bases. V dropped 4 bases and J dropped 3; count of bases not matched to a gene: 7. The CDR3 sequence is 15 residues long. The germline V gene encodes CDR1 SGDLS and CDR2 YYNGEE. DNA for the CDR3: TGTGCCAGCAGCCCAACGGGGGGTCACTACAATGAGCAGTTCTTC. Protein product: CASSPTGGHYNEQFF. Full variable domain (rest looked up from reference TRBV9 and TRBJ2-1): DSGVTQTPKHLITATGQRVTLRCSPRSGDLSVYWYQQSLDQGLQFLIQYYNGEERAKGNILERFSAQQFPDLHSELNLSSLELGDSALYFCASSPTGGHYNEQFFGPGTRLTVL.

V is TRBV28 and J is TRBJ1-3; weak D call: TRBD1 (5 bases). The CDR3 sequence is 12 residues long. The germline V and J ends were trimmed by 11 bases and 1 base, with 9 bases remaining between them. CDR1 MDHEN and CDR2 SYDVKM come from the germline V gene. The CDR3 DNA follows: TGTGCCTCCGGGGGTTCTGGAAACACCATATATTTT. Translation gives CASGGSGNTIYF.

In DNA, the CDR3 is TGTGCCAGCAGCCTCTCCTTGAAAGGGGGAGTGAACAATGAGCAGTTCTTC. It codes for CASSLSLKGGVNNEQFF. The chain employs TRBV7-7 and TRBJ2-1, with D tentatively TRBD1 (6 bases). V was clipped by 5 bases and J by 5 bases, with 22 bases between them. The germline V gene has CDR1 SSHAT and CDR2 FNYEAQ (reference sequence). This CDR3 is 17 amino acids long.

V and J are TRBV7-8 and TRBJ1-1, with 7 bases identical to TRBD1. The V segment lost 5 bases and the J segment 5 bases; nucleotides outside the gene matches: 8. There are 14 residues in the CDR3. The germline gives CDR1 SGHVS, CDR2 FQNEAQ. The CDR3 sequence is CASSRNRGGTEAFF. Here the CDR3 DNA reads TGTGCCAGCAGCCGCAACAGGGGTGGGACTGAAGCTTTCTTT.

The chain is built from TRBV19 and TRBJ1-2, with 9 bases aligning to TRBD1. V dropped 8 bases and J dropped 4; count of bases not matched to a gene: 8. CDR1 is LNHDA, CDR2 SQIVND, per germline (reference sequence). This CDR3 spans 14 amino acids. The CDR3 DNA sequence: TGTGCCAGTTCTCTGGGACAGGGACGCTATGGCTACACCTTC. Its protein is CASSLGQGRYGYTF.

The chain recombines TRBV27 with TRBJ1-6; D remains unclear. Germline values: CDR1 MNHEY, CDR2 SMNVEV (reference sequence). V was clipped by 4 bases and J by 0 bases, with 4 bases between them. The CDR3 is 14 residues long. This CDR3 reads CASSSSSYNSPLHF. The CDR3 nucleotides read TGTGCCAGCAGTTCCAGCTCCTATAATTCACCCCTCCACTTT.

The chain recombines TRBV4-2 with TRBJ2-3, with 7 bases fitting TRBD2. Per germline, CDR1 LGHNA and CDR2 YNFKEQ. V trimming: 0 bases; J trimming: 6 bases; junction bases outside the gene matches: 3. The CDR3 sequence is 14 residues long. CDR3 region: CASSQEDGRDTQYF. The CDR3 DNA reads TGTGCCAGCAGCCAAGAAGACGGGAGGGATACGCAGTATTTT.

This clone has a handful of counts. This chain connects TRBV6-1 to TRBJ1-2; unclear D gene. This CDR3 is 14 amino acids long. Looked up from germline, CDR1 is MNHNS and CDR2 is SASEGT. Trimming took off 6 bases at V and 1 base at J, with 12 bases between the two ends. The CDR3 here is CASSPLRDNYGYTF. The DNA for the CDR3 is TGTGCCAGCAGCCCCCTCCGGGATAACTATGGCTACACCTTC.

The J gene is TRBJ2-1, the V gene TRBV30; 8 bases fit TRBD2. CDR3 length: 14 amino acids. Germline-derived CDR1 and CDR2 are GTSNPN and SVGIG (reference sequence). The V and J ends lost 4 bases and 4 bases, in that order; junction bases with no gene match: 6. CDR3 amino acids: CAWKPGLDYNEQFF. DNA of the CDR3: TGTGCCTGGAAACCGGGACTAGATTACAATGAGCAGTTCTTC. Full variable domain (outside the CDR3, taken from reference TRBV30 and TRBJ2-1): SQTIHQWPATLVQPVGSPLSLECTVEGTSNPNLYWYRQAAGRGLQLLFYSVGIGQISSEVPQNLSASRPQDRQFILSSKKLLLSDSGFYLCAWKPGLDYNEQFFGPGTRLTVL.

DNA for the CDR3: TGTGCCAGCAGCCTGGGACAGTACCAAGAGACCCAGTACTTC. Protein product: CASSLGQYQETQYF. The rearrangement uses TRBV5-4 and TRBJ2-5, with TRBD1 matching over 7 bases. Per germline, CDR1 SGHNT and CDR2 YYREEE (reference sequence). The V segment lost 4 bases and the J segment 0 bases; nucleotides outside the gene matches: 3. The CDR3 totals 14 residues. Together with reference TRBV5-4 and TRBJ2-5, the CDR3 gives the full variable domain: ETGVTQSPTHLIKTRGQQVTLRCSSQSGHNTVSWYQQALGQGPQFIFQYYREEENGRGNFPPRFSGLQFPNYSSELNVNALELDDSALYLCASSLGQYQETQYFGPGTRLLVL.